A selection of T cell receptor beta chains follows, all from one sample in a study of shared clonotypes between healthy human individuals. TCRdb keeps only in-frame clones here, not all; method: immunoSEQ multiplex PCR. The table has hundreds of thousands of clones, 90% to 96% seen once. Sequencing was done on a sample of naive CD4+ T cells sorted from blood. These receptors were collected from a woman aged 25 to 39 in good health. The CDR3 runs from the conserved cysteine through the conserved F or W. A D gene is named only where the DNA matches it firmly. The size entry is marked missing in some rows and otherwise reads once, few, many or a size class.

clone_size: NA
v_call: TRBV18
d_call: TRBD2
j_call: TRBJ2-7
cdr3_nt: TGTGCCAGCTCACCGGAGACTAGCGGATTGGGGGGCTACGAGCAGTACTTC
cdr3_aa: CASSPETSGLGGYEQYF

clone_size: NA
v_call: TRBV29-1
d_call: NA
j_call: TRBJ1-1
cdr3_nt: TGCAGCGTTGAATCACTCAACACTGAAGCTTTCTTT
cdr3_aa: CSVESLNTEAFF

clone_size: NA
v_call: TRBV28
d_call: NA
j_call: TRBJ1-2
cdr3_nt: TGTGCCAGCTGCGGAAGGCGCCGGGGCGTCTATGGCTACACCTTC
cdr3_aa: CASCGRRRGVYGYTF

clone_size: NA
v_call: TRBV5-6
d_call: TRBD1
j_call: TRBJ2-7
cdr3_nt: TGTGCCAGCAGAGACAGACAGGGGCCTTCCTACGAGCAGTACTTC
cdr3_aa: CASRDRQGPSYEQYF

clone_size: NA
v_call: TRBV11-2
d_call: TRBD1
j_call: TRBJ1-2
cdr3_nt: TGTGCCAGCAGCCTCCTTCTCCGGGACAGGGGGACCTATGGCTACACCTTC
cdr3_aa: CASSLLLRDRGTYGYTF

clone_size: NA
v_call: TRBV28
d_call: TRBD2
j_call: TRBJ2-7
cdr3_nt: TGTGCCAGCAGTTTCCCGGGAGGCTCCTACGAGCAGTACTTC
cdr3_aa: CASSFPGGSYEQYF

clone_size: NA
v_call: TRBV19
d_call: TRBD1
j_call: TRBJ1-4
cdr3_nt: TGTGCCACGAGGGGGCCAACAACTAATGAAAAACTGTTTTTT
cdr3_aa: CATRGPTTNEKLFF

clone_size: NA
v_call: TRBV29-1
d_call: TRBD1
j_call: TRBJ2-7
cdr3_nt: TGCAGCGTTGAAAGAGGTGGGACAGGTTCTAACGAGCAGTACTTC
cdr3_aa: CSVERGGTGSNEQYF

clone_size: NA
v_call: TRBV11-2
d_call: TRBD2
j_call: TRBJ2-1
cdr3_nt: TGTGCCAGCAGCTTAGCCGTAGCGGGAGGGGGGTACAATGAGCAGTTCTTC
cdr3_aa: CASSLAVAGGGYNEQFF

clone_size: few
v_call: TRBV28
d_call: TRBD1
j_call: TRBJ1-5
cdr3_nt: TGTGCCAGCAGTTCCGGACAGGGCGATCAGCCCCAGCATTTT
cdr3_aa: CASSSGQGDQPQHF

clone_size: once
v_call: TRBV29-1
d_call: TRBD2
j_call: TRBJ2-1
cdr3_nt: TGCAGCGTTCAAGCGGGAGGGCTTGGGGGTGAGCAGTTCTTC
cdr3_aa: CSVQAGGLGGEQFF

clone_size: NA
v_call: TRBV20-1
d_call: NA
j_call: TRBJ2-7
cdr3_nt: TGCAGTGCCAACCCGCTGGCCGAGCAGTACTTC
cdr3_aa: CSANPLAEQYF

clone_size: NA
v_call: TRBV2
d_call: NA
j_call: TRBJ2-2
cdr3_nt: TGTGCCATCAAGGCCAACGGGGGCACCGGGGAGCTGTTTTTT
cdr3_aa: CAIKANGGTGELFF

clone_size: once
v_call: TRBV28
d_call: NA
j_call: TRBJ2-7
cdr3_nt: TGTGCCAGCAGTGGCGGGTTCGGTTCCTACGAGCAGTACTTC
cdr3_aa: CASSGGFGSYEQYF

clone_size: NA
v_call: TRBV6-6
d_call: NA
j_call: TRBJ2-1
cdr3_nt: TGTGCCAGCAGTTCGAGCTCCTACAATGAGCAGTTCTTC
cdr3_aa: CASSSSSYNEQFF

clone_size: NA
v_call: TRBV30
d_call: NA
j_call: TRBJ2-5
cdr3_nt: TGTGCCTGGAGACAGGGCCAGGTACAAGAGACCCAGTACTTC
cdr3_aa: CAWRQGQVQETQYF

clone_size: NA
v_call: TRBV28
d_call: TRBD1
j_call: TRBJ1-2
cdr3_nt: TGTGCCAGCAGTTTATTGGGACAGGGGAGGTTATATGGCTACACCTTC
cdr3_aa: CASSLLGQGRLYGYTF

clone_size: NA
v_call: TRBV7-2
d_call: NA
j_call: TRBJ2-1
cdr3_nt: TGTGCCAGCAGCCAGAAGAGAACCTACAATGAGCAGTTCTTC
cdr3_aa: CASSQKRTYNEQFF

clone_size: NA
v_call: TRBV7-6
d_call: TRBD2
j_call: TRBJ2-7
cdr3_nt: TGTGCCAGCAGCAATGACCTAGCGGGAGTGCGCGAGCAGTACTTC
cdr3_aa: CASSNDLAGVREQYF

clone_size: NA
v_call: TRBV4-1
d_call: NA
j_call: TRBJ2-1
cdr3_nt: TGCGCCAGCAGCCAACTGGGAGTTAAGTACAATGAGCAGTTCTTC
cdr3_aa: CASSQLGVKYNEQFF

clone_size: NA
v_call: TRBV18
d_call: NA
j_call: TRBJ2-7
cdr3_nt: TGTGCCAGCTCATCGAGGACAGGGACTAACGAGCAGTACTTC
cdr3_aa: CASSSRTGTNEQYF

clone_size: NA
v_call: TRBV4-1
d_call: NA
j_call: TRBJ1-1
cdr3_nt: TGCGCCAGCAGCCACTTAAGGGGGACTGAAGCTTTCTTT
cdr3_aa: CASSHLRGTEAFF

clone_size: NA
v_call: TRBV6-5
d_call: NA
j_call: TRBJ1-5
cdr3_nt: TGTGCCAGCAGTCGCCCGGACGATCAGCCCCAGCATTTT
cdr3_aa: CASSRPDDQPQHF

clone_size: NA
v_call: TRBV25-1
d_call: TRBD2
j_call: TRBJ2-3
cdr3_nt: TGTGCCAGCAGAGCTTCTCTAGCGGGAGGTCCAGATACGCAGTATTTT
cdr3_aa: CASRASLAGGPDTQYF

clone_size: NA
v_call: TRBV9
d_call: TRBD2
j_call: TRBJ2-3
cdr3_nt: TGTGCCAGCAGCGTAGGTACTAGCGGGTACACAGATACGCAGTATTTT
cdr3_aa: CASSVGTSGYTDTQYF

clone_size: NA
v_call: TRBV27
d_call: TRBD1
j_call: TRBJ1-5
cdr3_nt: TGTGCCAGCAGTCTTTCGACAGGGGTAGGTCAGCCCCAGCATTTT
cdr3_aa: CASSLSTGVGQPQHF

clone_size: NA
v_call: TRBV28
d_call: NA
j_call: TRBJ1-1
cdr3_nt: TGTGCCAGCGAGAAGACAGCCTATAGAAAAGAGAACACTGAAGCTTTCTTT
cdr3_aa: CASEKTAYRKENTEAFF

clone_size: NA
v_call: TRBV10-1
d_call: TRBD1
j_call: TRBJ2-3
cdr3_nt: TGCGCCAGCAGTTGGGACAGAAGCACAGATACGCAGTATTTT
cdr3_aa: CASSWDRSTDTQYF

clone_size: NA
v_call: TRBV5-1
d_call: TRBD1
j_call: TRBJ2-7
cdr3_nt: TGCGCCAGCAGCACGGCCGGGACAGGGAACCACGAGCAGTACTTC
cdr3_aa: CASSTAGTGNHEQYF

clone_size: once
v_call: TRBV28
d_call: NA
j_call: TRBJ1-5
cdr3_nt: TGTGCCAGCACCTCTCGTCTCGGGGTAGGCAATCAGCCCCAGCATTTT
cdr3_aa: CASTSRLGVGNQPQHF

clone_size: NA
v_call: TRBV9
d_call: NA
j_call: TRBJ1-4
cdr3_nt: TGTGCCAGCAGCGAAAGAGATACAACTAATGAAAAACTGTTTTTT
cdr3_aa: CASSERDTTNEKLFF

clone_size: NA
v_call: TRBV29-1
d_call: NA
j_call: TRBJ1-1
cdr3_nt: TGCAGCGTTGGGGGGGGGCTCCCCGAAAGGGCTTTCTTT
cdr3_aa: CSVGGGLPERAFF

clone_size: once
v_call: TRBV10-3
d_call: TRBD2
j_call: TRBJ2-7
cdr3_nt: TGTGCCAACAAACAGGGACTAGCGGAGAGACTCTACGAGCAGTACTTC
cdr3_aa: CANKQGLAERLYEQYF

clone_size: NA
v_call: TRBV7-2
d_call: NA
j_call: TRBJ1-2
cdr3_nt: TGTGCCAGCAGCTTAATGTCAGGGGAGGGCTACACCTTC
cdr3_aa: CASSLMSGEGYTF

clone_size: NA
v_call: TRBV5-5
d_call: TRBD1
j_call: TRBJ2-2
cdr3_nt: TGTGCCAGCAGTTCCCGGGGTGGACCTCGACAGGGTGAAGGCGGGGAGCTGTTTTTT
cdr3_aa: CASSSRGGPRQGEGGELFF

clone_size: NA
v_call: TRBV7-9
d_call: NA
j_call: TRBJ2-5
cdr3_nt: TGTGCCAGCAGCTTAGTTAAAGCAGGGACGAGCTGGACCCAGTACTTC
cdr3_aa: CASSLVKAGTSWTQYF

clone_size: NA
v_call: TRBV6-6
d_call: NA
j_call: TRBJ2-3
cdr3_nt: TGTGCCAGCAGCCACGTCCGGGGGACCACAGATACGCAGTATTTT
cdr3_aa: CASSHVRGTTDTQYF

clone_size: NA
v_call: TRBV28
d_call: NA
j_call: TRBJ2-3
cdr3_nt: TGTGCCAGCAGTGTGGACAGTTTTATTGACACAGATACGCAGTATTTT
cdr3_aa: CASSVDSFIDTDTQYF

clone_size: NA
v_call: TRBV5-1
d_call: NA
j_call: TRBJ2-5
cdr3_nt: TGCGCCAGCAGCTTGGACGGGCAAGAGACCCAGTACTTC
cdr3_aa: CASSLDGQETQYF

clone_size: NA
v_call: TRBV28
d_call: NA
j_call: TRBJ1-1
cdr3_nt: TGTGCCAGCAGTTGGCGGAATCTTAACACTGAAGCTTTCTTT
cdr3_aa: CASSWRNLNTEAFF

clone_size: NA
v_call: TRBV5-4
d_call: NA
j_call: TRBJ2-7
cdr3_nt: TGTGCCAGCAGCTTAAGCCGGGCCCCGGTGCAGTACTTC
cdr3_aa: CASSLSRAPVQYF

clone_size: NA
v_call: TRBV11-3
d_call: NA
j_call: TRBJ2-3
cdr3_nt: TGTGCCAGCAGCTTAGGTCGGAGCCCCCAAAGCACAGATACGCAGTATTTT
cdr3_aa: CASSLGRSPQSTDTQYF

clone_size: NA
v_call: TRBV10-2
d_call: NA
j_call: TRBJ2-6
cdr3_nt: TGCGCCAGCAGTGGGGCGTTAAGCTCTGGGGCCAACGTCCTGACTTTC
cdr3_aa: CASSGALSSGANVLTF

clone_size: NA
v_call: TRBV6-5
d_call: TRBD1
j_call: TRBJ1-2
cdr3_nt: TGTGCCAGCAGGGTAGACAGGGGGCTTAACTATGGCTACACCTTC
cdr3_aa: CASRVDRGLNYGYTF

clone_size: NA
v_call: TRBV7-2
d_call: TRBD1
j_call: TRBJ2-6
cdr3_nt: TGTGCCAGCAGCCCACGGGGTGAGGGGGCGAGGACTGGGGCCAACGTCCTGACTTTC
cdr3_aa: CASSPRGEGARTGANVLTF

clone_size: NA
v_call: TRBV5-1
d_call: TRBD1
j_call: TRBJ1-2
cdr3_nt: TGCGCCAGCAGCCCCAGCCGGGACAGGGGGCAAGGGTGGTATGGCTACACCTTC
cdr3_aa: CASSPSRDRGQGWYGYTF

clone_size: NA
v_call: TRBV5-6
d_call: NA
j_call: TRBJ2-5
cdr3_nt: TGTGCCAGCAGCTTGGGGGGTCGGTACTCCAGAGAGACCCAGTACTTC
cdr3_aa: CASSLGGRYSRETQYF

clone_size: once
v_call: TRBV28
d_call: NA
j_call: TRBJ1-3
cdr3_nt: TGTGCCAGCAGTTTGTCGGGCACTGGAAACACCATATATTTT
cdr3_aa: CASSLSGTGNTIYF

clone_size: NA
v_call: TRBV5-1
d_call: NA
j_call: TRBJ1-4
cdr3_nt: TGCGCCAGCAGCTTGGAACCGGGGGACGGTGAAAAACTGTTTTTT
cdr3_aa: CASSLEPGDGEKLFF

clone_size: NA
v_call: TRBV10-1
d_call: NA
j_call: TRBJ2-1
cdr3_nt: TGCGCCAGCAGTGAGACCGGCAGCTCCTACAATGAGCAGTTCTTC
cdr3_aa: CASSETGSSYNEQFF

clone_size: NA
v_call: TRBV28
d_call: NA
j_call: TRBJ2-1
cdr3_nt: TGTGCCAGCAGTGGTTTAGGGGCGTTGGGTCTCAATGAGCAGTTCTTC
cdr3_aa: CASSGLGALGLNEQFF

clone_size: NA
v_call: TRBV21-1
d_call: NA
j_call: TRBJ2-7
cdr3_nt: TGTGCCAGCAGCAACGGGGACCCTCGAGAAGGCGAGCAGTACTTC
cdr3_aa: CASSNGDPREGEQYF

clone_size: NA
v_call: TRBV19
d_call: NA
j_call: TRBJ1-1
cdr3_nt: TGTGCCAGTAAGAACGGGCGGACTGAAGCTTTCTTT
cdr3_aa: CASKNGRTEAFF

clone_size: once
v_call: TRBV5-1
d_call: NA
j_call: TRBJ2-3
cdr3_nt: TGCGCCAGCAGCTTGGCCGCAGATACGCAGTATTTT
cdr3_aa: CASSLAADTQYF

clone_size: NA
v_call: TRBV18
d_call: NA
j_call: TRBJ1-1
cdr3_nt: TGTGCCAGCTCACCCTCGACAGATGAAGCTTTCTTT
cdr3_aa: CASSPSTDEAFF